This T cell receptor (beta chain) originates from a study of blood T cells in healthy people across ages. This clonotype appeared many times. Its antigen is still unknown. Study results and limitations: Per-million-T-cell TCR beta diversity fell roughly linearly with age. Naive CD4+ cell counts and diversity both ran higher in long-lived than in aged donors.

The CDR3 is made up of 12 amino acids. The germline V and J ends were trimmed by 0 bases and 6 bases, with 5 bases remaining between them. Germline CDR1 is SGHNT and CDR2 is YYREEE (reference sequence). A second PCR of about 7 to 12 cycles used a sample-barcoded 5' primer and a J-beta primer mix. A minimum of 2.5 million CDR3-containing paired-end reads was obtained for each sample. TCRdb re-called the 5' RACE reads through MiXCR, storing one row per CDR3 protein. The sample carries around 870,000 distinct CDR3 sequences, around 26% recorded once. Sequenced: blood. The origin of this receptor is a woman at least 80 years old in good health. The J gene is TRBJ2-3, the V gene TRBV5-4; D call uncertain. CDR3 sequence reads: CASSLERDTQYF. In DNA form, the CDR3 reads TGTGCCAGCAGCTTGGAGAGGGATACGCAGTATTTT. Based on the CDR3 plus reference TRBV5-4 and TRBJ2-3, the full variable domain is ETGVTQSPTHLIKTRGQQVTLRCSSQSGHNTVSWYQQALGQGPQFIFQYYREEENGRGNFPPRFSGLQFPNYSSELNVNALELDDSALYLCASSLERDTQYFGPGTRLTVL.